The rows below give T cell receptor beta chains drawn from one sample of a study of cytomegalovirus exposure and HLA in healthy donors. Data came from immunoSEQ multiplex PCR; TCRdb stores just in-frame clones and leaves some out. The sample consists of 150,000 to 200,000 clones, around 89% of them appearing once. Sequenced sample: PBMCs. Receptors were obtained from a man aged 18 to 30 in good health and CMV-seronegative. Each CDR3 is given with its conserved first and last residue.

TRBV6-5	TRBJ2-2	CASSTQGGSTGELFF
TRBV19	TRBJ1-1	CASSGDFTEAFF
TRBV6-1	TRBJ2-5	CASSEEAGETQYF
TRBV27	TRBJ2-3	CASSSQAGLPDTQYF
TRBV5-6	TRBJ1-6	CASSLGEAGGNNSPLHF
TRBV12-5	TRBJ1-1	CASGSSITGNTEAFF
TRBV27	TRBJ1-1	CASSLSSGGPNTEAFF
TRBV6-1	TRBJ1-2	CASSEVERSGYTF
TRBV13	TRBJ2-1	CASSFTSSNEQFF
TRBV7-9	TRBJ2-7	CASSNLASPYEQYF
TRBV27	TRBJ1-1	CASRQGGTEAFF
TRBV4-3	TRBJ2-7	CASSQGAGGFYEQYF
TRBV7-8	TRBJ1-2	CASSLTQGAVYGYTF
TRBV6-5	TRBJ1-3	CASTMQGFSGNTIYF
TRBV27	TRBJ2-1	CASRPGLGLYNEQFF
TRBV19	TRBJ1-1	CASSFGRVTEAFF
TRBV28	TRBJ1-1	CASSPQKNTEAFF
TRBV27	TRBJ2-3	CASRAIAGGLDTQYF
TRBV18	TRBJ1-4	CASSPGQGREKLFF
TRBV10-3	TRBJ1-4	CAIRGTGIGEKLFF
TRBV27	TRBJ2-1	CASSLRGSEQFF
TRBV30	TRBJ1-1	CAWSLGMNTEAFF
TRBV19	TRBJ1-2	CASSPTGRGVGYTF
TRBV10-3	TRBJ2-7	CAVGLAYEQYF
TRBV6-6	TRBJ2-3	CASSYDLRTDTQYF
TRBV6-1	TRBJ2-1	CASSEESGKRNEQFF
TRBV5-4	TRBJ2-3	CASSLAVAGTDTQYF
TRBV28	TRBJ2-7	CASSFRGAGNEQYF
TRBV4-2	TRBJ2-1	CASSQQTDPEQFF
TRBV27	TRBJ2-3	CASSLYHAGLADTQYF
TRBV6-4	TRBJ1-1	CASRPTGQSTEAFF